This TCR beta chain was retrieved from a study of monozygotic twins with inflammatory bowel disease. TCRdb reprocessed the 5' RACE reads and keeps a single row for each CDR3 protein, giving no DNA. The repertoire table contains 400,000 to 500,000 distinct CDR3 sequences. This clonotype was sampled from a human donor with ulcerative colitis or Crohn's disease, or a healthy co-twin of an affected twin (not recorded which). Specimen: blood.

This CDR3 is CATSRGAGEWDEQYF. The chain recombines TRBV15 with TRBJ2-7; TCRdb reports TRBD2, a call that lacks DNA to check it against. CDR3 length: 15 residues. CDR1 LNHNV and CDR2 YYDKDF come from the germline V gene (reference sequence).